This T cell receptor (beta chain) came from a study of monozygotic twins with inflammatory bowel disease. TCRalpha and TCRbeta cDNA went through two nested PCRs of approximately 16 and 10 cycles. TCRdb reprocessed the 5' RACE reads and keeps a single row for each CDR3 protein, giving no DNA. The sample has roughly 100,000 distinct CDR3 sequences. Sample: blood. The TCR originated in a human donor with ulcerative colitis or Crohn's disease, or a healthy co-twin of an affected twin (not recorded which).

This CDR3 reads CSVPADGGRATQYF. V usage is TRBV29-1 and J usage is TRBJ2-5; TCRdb's D call of TRBD1 is untestable without DNA. The CDR3 totals 14 residues. Looked up from germline, CDR1 is SQVTM and CDR2 is ANQGSEA. Complete variable domain (other parts from reference TRBV29-1 and TRBJ2-5): SAVISQKPSRDICQRGTSLTIQCQVDSQVTMMFWYRQQPGQSLTLIATANQGSEATYESGFVIDKFPISRPNLTFSTLTVSNMSPEDSSIYLCSVPADGGRATQYFGPGTRLLVL.